This T cell receptor beta chain was sequenced during a study of breast tumors, draining lymph nodes, adjacent tissues. Findings and limits, study-wide: Data fit most tumor T cells coming from lymph node, expanding in tumor. Luminal-like breast cancer showed significantly higher tumor–nontumor repertoire similarity than basal-like. Tumor T cell lymph node origin was a supported hypothesis, not proven.

The CDR3 sequence is 15 residues long. From germline, CDR1 is LGHNA and CDR2 YSLEER. Trimming removed 2 bases from V and 0 bases from J, with 9 bases in between. The table lists this clonotype with many counts. The antigen is not known. TCRdb re-called the multiplex PCR reads with MiXCR, one entry per CDR3 protein. The table shows approximately 230,000 distinct CDR3 sequences, with roughly a third occurring only once. The lymph nodes were axillary draining lymph nodes from breast cancer patients. The chain carries TRBV4-3 and TRBJ2-3, with D possibly TRBD2 on 6 matching bases. Sequenced sample: axillary lymph node tissue. This TCR was recovered from a female donor with breast cancer. Some clones in this sample may be carry-over from other donors' samples. The CDR3 DNA reads as TGCGCCAGCAGCCAATGGGGGGTTAGCACAGATACGCAGTATTTT. It specifies CASSQWGVSTDTQYF.